This T cell receptor (beta chain) is drawn from a study of shared clonotypes between healthy human individuals. Comment on this clone: As yet, its antigen is unknown.

The CD8 memory fraction combined CD45RO+ cells with TemRA cells (CCR7-negative CD45RA+). The data were produced by immunoSEQ multiplex PCR, yet TCRdb's version contains in-frame clones alone and is incomplete. The table lists more than 550,000 clones, less than 95% of them singletons. Germline-derived CDR1 and CDR2 are MDHEN and SYDVKM. The CDR3 is made up of 12 amino acids. V was clipped by 6 bases and J by 2 bases, with 8 bases between them. Study-wide points: With few donors, the genetic and exposure-history diversity represented was limited.

The sample was memory CD8+ T cells from PBMCs. Subset defined: CD45RO+ cells pooled with CCR7-negative TemRA cells. The TCR comes from a man between 18 and 29 years old in good health. Some clones in this sample may be carry-over from other donors' samples. This chain joins TRBV28 and TRBJ2-7, with D unresolved. In nucleotides, the CDR3 is TGTGCCAGCAGCGCCGTGGCCTACGAGCAGTACTTC. Amino acids: CASSAVAYEQYF.